These 4 T cell receptor beta chains came from one sample sequenced in a study of vaccination and CD4 T cells after COVID-19. Sequenced with the Oncomine TCR Beta short-read assay was DNA taken from cultured CD4+ T cells. Via MiXCR, TCRdb re-called the PCR reads, giving one row per CDR3 protein. The sample holds roughly 20,000 distinct CDR3 sequences, 35% to 40% seen once. These receptors have no known antigen. Documented treatment: roughly ten-day PBMC culture with coronavirus spike peptide pools or control peptides (ViraFEST assay). Material: CD4+ T cells from blood, cultured in vitro, obtained before SARS-CoV-2 vaccination. These receptor sequences come from a human donor who received a COVID-19 vaccine.

The rearrangement links TRBV7-8 to TRBJ2-7; perhaps TRBD2 as D (5 bases). V was cut by 4 bases and J by 2 bases, with 12 bases left in between. Germline V lookup: CDR1 SGHVS, CDR2 FQNEAQ. The CDR3 runs 14 residues. The CDR3 region is CASSSRTGAYEQYF. In DNA, the CDR3 is TGTGCCAGCAGCTCACGGACTGGAGCCTACGAGCAGTACTTC.

J is TRBJ1-5 and V is TRBV19, with no clear D. V was clipped by 5 bases and J by 4 bases, with 9 bases between them. From germline, CDR1 is LNHDA and CDR2 SQIVND (reference sequence). The CDR3 contains 13 residues. The CDR3 here is CASSLLQNQPQHF. The CDR3 nucleotides read TGTGCCAGTAGTCTTCTCCAAAATCAGCCCCAGCATTTT.

This clonotype was detected a few times. The V gene is TRBV20-1, the J gene TRBJ2-5; the D gene is possibly TRBD1 (6 bases). V was clipped by 0 bases and J by 1 base, with 12 bases between them. CDR3 length: 15 residues. Germline assignment: CDR1 DFQATT and CDR2 SNEGSKA (reference sequence). The CDR3 region is CSARDPGAGQETQYF. The CDR3 DNA is TGCAGTGCTAGAGATCCAGGGGCGGGCCAAGAGACCCAGTACTTC.

This clonotype was seen a few times. The rearrangement uses TRBV27 and TRBJ2-5, with a weak D call TRBD2 (7 bases). Germline-derived CDR1 and CDR2 are MNHEY and SMNVEV (reference sequence). V was trimmed by 2 bases and J by 5 bases, leaving 21 bases between them. This CDR3 region has 17 residues. The CDR3 DNA reads as TGTGCCAGCAGTTTAGGGGGGGGCGGTATCTCGGGGGAGACCCAGTACTTC. Amino acid sequence: CASSLGGGGISGETQYF.